Included here is one TCR beta chain sequence, with context. Its target is unknown. Using immunoSEQ multiplex PCR, the repertoire was profiled, and TCRdb retains in-frame clones only, with some absent. This repertoire shows some 85,000 clones, around 90% found once; its top ten account for around 1.5%. Losses at the gene ends were 7 bases for V and 2 bases for J; bases not matched to a gene: 6. The CDR3 is 15 residues long. CDR1 SNHLY and CDR2 FYNNEI come from the germline V gene. The data were obtained in a study of OX40 agonist ivuxolimab in advanced cancers. General study points: CD8+ T cells (on average) carried more expanded clones than CD4+ T cells.

Sequenced material: CD4+ or CD8+ T cells sorted from blood, taken in a trial of the OX40 agonist ivuxolimab. The TCR sequence derives from an adult with an advanced solid tumor such as melanoma, head and neck, liver or kidney cancer. This chain uses TRBV2 with TRBJ2-3, with 10 bases matching TRBD2. Here the CDR3 reads CASTPTSGFTDTQYF. Written as DNA, the CDR3 is TGTGCCAGCACCCCGACTAGCGGGTTCACAGATACGCAGTATTTT.